This entry features one T cell receptor beta chain sequence. RNA totalling roughly 0.5 to 1 ug underwent reverse transcription with random hexamers. Using its own MiXCR run on the immunoSEQ multiplex PCR reads, TCRdb lists one record per CDR3 protein. The sample carries about 160,000 distinct CDR3 sequences, about 96% recorded once. This entry belongs to a study of CD8 T cells in Susac syndrome. Trimming stripped 4 bases from V and 3 bases from J, with 18 bases between. Germline assignment: CDR1 MDHEN and CDR2 SYDVKM. CDR3 size: 16 residues. This TCR was recovered from a human donor with Susac syndrome. The chain links TRBV28 to TRBJ2-5; weak D call: TRBD1 (6 bases). Specimen: CD4+ T cells from PBMCs. The CDR3 DNA is TGTGCCAGCAGTTCCCCTTGGGCAGGGGAAAAAGAGACCCAGTACTTC. Its translation is CASSSPWAGEKETQYF.